This note documents a single TCR beta chain sequence. Antigen unknown. This PCR relied on a set of 60 Vbeta primers and 13 Jbeta primers. Assay used: immunoSEQ multiplex PCR; TCRdb lists only in-frame clones, some missing. The sample has fewer than 45,000 clones; the top ten hold over 1.5%. Germline values: CDR1 MNHNS, CDR2 SASEGT. The CDR3 extends over 15 amino acids. V was cut by 6 bases and J by 2 bases, with 14 bases left in between. The sample originates from a study of cytomegalovirus exposure and HLA in healthy donors. Study-wide background: Earlier sequencing of about 179 million T cells yielded around 100 million unique TCR beta sequences.

Findings and caveats of the study: According to an earlier analysis, most TCR beta V segments yielded productive rearrangements about 87% or about 30% of the time. With further analysis later on, most CMV-associated TCR beta chains appeared HLA-restricted. Researchers left out some V segments, among them TRBV6-2 and TRBV6-3, as indistinguishable.

This receptor was obtained from a woman aged 30 to 39 in good health and CMV-seronegative. Sequencing used PBMCs. This chain connects TRBV6-1 to TRBJ1-3; weak D call: TRBD1 (6 bases). The CDR3 sequence is CASRGRGGPGNTIYF. The CDR3 nucleotides read TGTGCCAGCAGGGGTCGGGGGGGGCCTGGAAACACCATATATTTT.